The TCR beta chain described here comes from a study of blood T cell repertoires in COVID-19 (dated by TCRdb to the early 2020s). Study-wide context: Samples covering the acute and convalescent phases of COVID-19 were provided by collaborators in the United States, Italy and Spain. Nearly every sample came with metadata listing a de-identified subject ID, COVID-19 status, age in years and sex. The samples were drawn from the first 160 participants of the ongoing ImmuneRACE study and from over a thousand subjects provided by 6 global collaborators. The material from the prospective study consisted of cDNA or gDNA derived from T cells, B-cell-depleted T cells, or PBMCs. The repertoires were made available in a free public database intended to serve as a resource for research on the immune response to SARS-CoV-2. Subjects who had been exposed to COVID-19, were actively infected with it, or had recovered from it provided the deeply sampled blood TCRbeta repertoires that made up the dataset. Where available, HLA class I and class II types were obtained from metadata supplied by the sample provider rather than from assay-based typing.

TCRbeta CDR3 regions were amplified from genomic DNA by means of the immunoSEQ Assay, a bias-controlled multiplex PCR. The published analysis was carried out like this. Within the assay, amplification of reference gene primers was used to estimate how many nucleated cells each sample contained. To quantify the absolute abundance of each unique TCRbeta CDR3 rearrangement, sequence reads were collapsed and filtered. For each sample, productive Simpson clonality was calculated as the square root of Simpson's diversity index over productive rearrangements. What TCRdb holds here is the immuneACCESS table cut down to in-frame rearrangements. Part of the clones is not present; checked against another copy, under half of the missing clones reflect an unresolved V gene, and the others are unexplained. That table furnishes V, J and clone size, whereas the DNA furnished D and trimming. The sample table lists around 86,000 clones, 83% of them with a count of one. The ten biggest clones cover under 35% of the sample.

Each collaborating institution followed its own protocols to collect whole blood in K2EDTA tubes. For TCRbeta analysis, collaborators shipped samples in one of three forms: frozen whole blood, isolated PBMCs, or DNA extracted from either of those sample types. Points on this clone: Its specific antigen is unknown. The input lacks base qualities; no much larger clone sits a single base away.

General conclusions and limits of the study: How much clinical and demographic metadata was included differed by source and by participant, and the metadata was provided uncurated.

The junction shows trimming of 5 bases on V and 3 bases on J, and the gene matches do not reach 3 bases of it. The CDR3 runs 15 amino acids, cysteine and phenylalanine included. The retained sequence is limited to the CDR3, 45 bases, with the frame set at the first base. CDR1 SEHNR and CDR2 FQNEAQ are derived from the germline V gene (reference sequence). The source of this sequence is a woman aged 80 or over with acute or convalescent COVID-19. The rearranged segments are TRBV7-9 and TRBJ2-1, with 11 central nucleotides matching TRBD2. Sequenced: peripheral blood. The DNA reads as follows: TGTGCCAGCAGCCCGGGACTAGCGGTCTACAATGAGCAGTTCTTC. Translated, it reads CASSPGLAVYNEQFF.